The 32 T cell receptor beta chains reported below all come from one sample, sequenced in a study of CXCR3-negative and CXCR3-positive naive CD8 T cells. The libraries of TRB cDNA were prepared using 5' RACE with UMI labels. TCRdb reanalyzed the 5' RACE reads and collapses them to one entry per CDR3 protein, without DNA. This sample's table has 70,000 to 95,000 distinct CDR3 sequences. The source material was naive CXCR3- CD8+ T cells from blood. Specified subset: CD45RO-CCR7+CD27+CD95- naive CD8+ T cells lacking CXCR3 (TNR3-). These receptors all stem from a human donor in good health. Some clones in this sample may be carry-over from other donors' samples.

V and J are TRBV20-1 and TRBJ2-1; TCRdb reports TRBD2, a call that lacks DNA to check it against. Germline loops: CDR1 DFQATT, CDR2 SNEGSKA (reference sequence). CDR3 size: 16 residues. The CDR3 sequence: CSARVSPGLAWHEQFF.

J is TRBJ2-7 and V is TRBV7-9; TCRdb reports TRBD1, a call that lacks DNA to check it against. Germline lookup yields CDR1 SEHNR and CDR2 FQNEAQ (reference sequence). The CDR3 length is 13 residues. CDR3 protein: CASSPAPTREQYF.

CDR3 sequence reads: CASSSDSGPTGKQFF. The rearrangement links TRBV7-9 to TRBJ2-1; TCRdb proposes TRBD1, but this gene call is untestable without DNA. CDR1 SEHNR and CDR2 FQNEAQ come from the germline V gene (reference sequence). This CDR3 has 15 amino acids.

The V and J genes are TRBV7-9 and TRBJ1-5. Per the germline V gene, CDR1 is SEHNR and CDR2 is FQNEAQ (reference sequence). CDR3 size: 14 residues. The CDR3 reads CASSPGGSNQPQHF.

V and J are TRBV20-1 and TRBJ2-4; the D call of TRBD1 rests on TCRdb alone, since no DNA is present to check it. There are 16 residues in the CDR3. Germline V gives CDR1 DFQATT, CDR2 SNEGSKA (reference sequence). The CDR3 region is CSARDGQGEAKNIQYF.

Here the CDR3 reads CASSYTGIFWEQYF. This chain joins TRBV14 and TRBJ2-7; TCRdb's D call, TRBD1, is unchecked because there is no DNA. CDR3 length: 14 residues. Per the germline V gene, CDR1 is SGHDN and CDR2 is FVKESK.

V usage is TRBV3-1 and J usage is TRBJ2-7; with no DNA, the TCRdb D assignment of TRBD2 cannot be verified. The CDR3 is 16 residues long. CDR1 LGHDT and CDR2 YNNKEL come from the germline V gene (reference sequence). The chain's CDR3 is CASSHISGGSSYEQYF.

V usage is TRBV7-9 and J usage is TRBJ1-6. The CDR3 totals 16 residues. Germline values: CDR1 SEHNR, CDR2 FQNEAQ (reference sequence). The CDR3 is CASSPLGPHYNSPLHF. The full variable domain, with the rest looked up from reference TRBV7-9 and TRBJ1-6, is DTGVSQNPRHKITKRGQNVTFRCDPISEHNRLYWYRQTLGQGPEFLTYFQNEAQLEKSRLLSDRFSAERPKGSFSTLEIQRTEQGDSAMYLCASSPLGPHYNSPLHFGNGTRLTVT.

The chain uses TRBV13 and TRBJ2-7. Germline V gene sequence: CDR1 PRHDT, CDR2 FYEKMQ (reference sequence). This CDR3 has 13 residues. This chain's CDR3 is CASSSYTSYEQYF.

The V call is TRBV12-3 or TRBV12-4, the J call TRBJ2-7; as DNA is missing, the TRBD2 call by TCRdb cannot be tested. This CDR3 is 18 amino acids long. Here the CDR3 reads CASSFSLGDGTVHHEQYF.

This chain uses TRBV4-3 with TRBJ2-7; no DNA is available, so the TRBD1 call from TCRdb remains unchecked. Germline CDR1 is LGHNA and CDR2 is YSLEER. There are 15 residues in the CDR3. The CDR3 loop reads CASSQDQGQGYEQYF.

CDR3 in amino acids: CASSYSERTGELFF. The chain uses TRBV6-5 and TRBJ2-2. Per the germline V gene, CDR1 is MNHEY and CDR2 is SVGAGI. The CDR3 is 14 residues long.

The genes are TRBV7-6 and TRBJ2-7. Germline CDR1 SGHVS, CDR2 FNYEAQ. CDR3 length: 13 residues. The CDR3: CASSQPYGSEQYF. The complete variable domain, with remaining parts taken from reference TRBV7-6 and TRBJ2-7, reads GAGVSQSPRYKVTKRGQDVALRCDPISGHVSLYWYRQALGQGPEFLTYFNYEAQQDKSGLPNDRFSAERPEGSISTLTIQRTEQRDSAMYRCASSQPYGSEQYFGPGTRLTVT.

This chain's CDR3 is CASSLSGGLDEQFF. The rearrangement links TRBV28 to TRBJ2-1; checking the TCRdb D call of TRBD1 is not possible without DNA. This CDR3 comprises 14 residues. Germline-derived CDR1 and CDR2 are MDHEN and SYDVKM.

This chain connects TRBV20-1 to TRBJ2-5; with no DNA, the TCRdb D assignment of TRBD1 cannot be verified. Germline V gives CDR1 DFQATT, CDR2 SNEGSKA (reference sequence). The CDR3 has 14 residues. CDR3 loop: CSAIPVGQGETQYF.

The rearrangement uses TRBV12-3 or TRBV12-4 and TRBJ2-5. The CDR3 is made up of 15 amino acids. The CDR3 protein is CASSFLGTSQETQYF.

This CDR3 is CASSPSRSEQYF. This chain links TRBV7-8 with TRBJ2-7; TCRdb returns TRBD2, unconfirmable since there is no DNA. There are 12 residues in the CDR3. Germline V lookup: CDR1 SGHVS, CDR2 FQNEAQ. Full variable domain (rest looked up from reference TRBV7-8 and TRBJ2-7): GAGVSQSPRYKVAKRGQDVALRCDPISGHVSLFWYQQALGQGPEFLTYFQNEAQLDKSGLPSDRFFAERPEGSVSTLKIQRTQQEDSAVYLCASSPSRSEQYFGPGTRLTVT.

V and J are TRBV7-7 and TRBJ1-5. The V gene's germline CDR1 is SSHAT and CDR2 FNYEAQ (reference sequence). CDR3 size: 19 residues. The CDR3 loop reads CASSLAGSKANRGNQPQHF. The variable domain in full, with the rest retrieved from reference TRBV7-7 and TRBJ1-5, is GAGVSQSPRYKVTKRGQDVTLRCDPISSHATLYWYQQALGQGPEFLTYFNYEAQPDKSGLPSDRFSAERPEGSISTLTIQRTEQRDSAMYRCASSLAGSKANRGNQPQHFGDGTRLSIL.

The rearrangement links TRBV7-9 to TRBJ2-5. The CDR3 has 15 amino acids. Germline V gives CDR1 SEHNR, CDR2 FQNEAQ (reference sequence). The CDR3 sequence is CASSLARLSVETQYF.

The chain has TRBV6-2 or TRBV6-3 and TRBJ2-3; checking the TCRdb D call of TRBD2 is not possible without DNA. The CDR3 is 16 amino acids. From germline, CDR1 is MNHEY and CDR2 SVGEGT. This CDR3 is CASSTPGLTITDTQYF.

The V call is TRBV7-9, the J call TRBJ2-1; the TRBD2 assignment by TCRdb is unverifiable without DNA. CDR1 is SEHNR, CDR2 FQNEAQ, per germline (reference sequence). CDR3 size: 12 residues. The CDR3 is CASSSWTIEQFF.

The chain combines TRBV28 with TRBJ2-7. Germline CDR1 and CDR2: MDHEN and SYDVKM. The CDR3 loop spans 13 amino acids. This CDR3 reads CASSHRGPNEQYF.

The chain is built from TRBV7-9 and TRBJ2-4; the TCRdb D gene call, TRBD1, has no DNA to confirm it. The CDR3 runs to 16 residues. The germline V gene encodes CDR1 SEHNR and CDR2 FQNEAQ (reference sequence). The CDR3: CASSKQGASDKNIQYF. The whole variable domain, remainder taken from reference TRBV7-9 and TRBJ2-4, is DTGVSQNPRHKITKRGQNVTFRCDPISEHNRLYWYRQTLGQGPEFLTYFQNEAQLEKSRLLSDRFSAERPKGSFSTLEIQRTEQGDSAMYLCASSKQGASDKNIQYFGAGTRLSVL.

This rearrangement joins TRBV21-1 to TRBJ2-7; TCRdb indicates TRBD1, and absent DNA this call remains unverified. TRBV21-1 is noted as a pseudogene. The CDR3 is 17 amino acids. The CDR3 here is CASSRFPRDRGTGEQYF.

V and J are TRBV29-1 and TRBJ1-5; TCRdb's D call, TRBD1, is unchecked because there is no DNA. Germline CDR1 reads SQVTM; CDR2 reads ANQGSEA. The CDR3 consists of 14 residues. CDR3 residues: CSVSDRGNNQPQHF.

The gene calls are TRBV7-8 and TRBJ2-2; with no DNA, the TCRdb D assignment of TRBD2 cannot be verified. This CDR3 is 15 amino acids long. Germline V gives CDR1 SGHVS, CDR2 FQNEAQ. The CDR3 is CASSLRGGVTGELFF.

The chain combines TRBV6-5 with TRBJ2-1; the D call of TRBD1 rests on TCRdb alone, since no DNA is present to check it. This CDR3 spans 19 amino acids. In germline, CDR1 is MNHEY, CDR2 SVGAGI. This CDR3 is CASSLTRDSQGPDYNEQFF.

V gene TRBV28 combines with J gene TRBJ2-7; the TRBD2 assignment by TCRdb is unverifiable without DNA. The germline V gene has CDR1 MDHEN and CDR2 SYDVKM. This CDR3 has 14 amino acids. The CDR3 sequence: CASRGRQGPYEQYF.

The genes are TRBV5-1 and TRBJ1-1; TCRdb's D call, TRBD1, is unchecked because there is no DNA. CDR1 SGHRS and CDR2 YFSETQ come from the germline V gene. The CDR3 is 13 amino acids. CDR3 amino acids: CASSGGLDTEAFF.

This chain links TRBV12-3 or TRBV12-4 with TRBJ2-1. The CDR3 covers 14 residues. CDR3 loop: CASSLGPEYNEQFF.

The CDR3 protein is CASSGVPGANEQFF. The gene calls are TRBV5-1 and TRBJ2-1; TCRdb gives TRBD1 as the D gene, but with no DNA this cannot be confirmed. CDR3 length: 14 residues. The germline gives CDR1 SGHRS, CDR2 YFSETQ.

J is TRBJ2-5 and V is TRBV7-9; the TCRdb call, TRBD1, lacks DNA for checking. The CDR3 extends over 14 amino acids. CDR1 is SEHNR and CDR2 is FQNEAQ in the germline V gene (reference sequence). CDR3 loop: CASHPDREVETQYF. The full variable domain, completed using reference TRBV7-9 and TRBJ2-5, is DTGVSQNPRHKITKRGQNVTFRCDPISEHNRLYWYRQTLGQGPEFLTYFQNEAQLEKSRLLSDRFSAERPKGSFSTLEIQRTEQGDSAMYLCASHPDREVETQYFGPGTRLLVL.